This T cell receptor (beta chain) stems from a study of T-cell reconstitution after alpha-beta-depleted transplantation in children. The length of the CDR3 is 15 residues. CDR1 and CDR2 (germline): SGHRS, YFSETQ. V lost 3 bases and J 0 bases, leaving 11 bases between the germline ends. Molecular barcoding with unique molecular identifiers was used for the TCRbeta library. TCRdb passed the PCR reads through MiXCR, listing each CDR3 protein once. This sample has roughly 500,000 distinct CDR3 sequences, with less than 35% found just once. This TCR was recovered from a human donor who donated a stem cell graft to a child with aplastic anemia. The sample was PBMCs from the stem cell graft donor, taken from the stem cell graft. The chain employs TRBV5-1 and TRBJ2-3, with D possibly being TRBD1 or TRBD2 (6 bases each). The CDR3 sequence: CASSSGAGSTDTQYF. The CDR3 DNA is TGCGCCAGCAGCTCGGGGGCGGGGAGCACAGATACGCAGTATTTT.